This TCR beta chain was retrieved from a study of cytomegalovirus exposure and HLA in healthy donors. Study-wide points: Across HLA loci, a later analysis found differing TCR association rates, with DRB1 most and HLA-C fewest.

This clone was detected only a few times. Its antigen is undetermined. This PCR relied on a set of 60 Vbeta primers and 13 Jbeta primers. Clones were read by immunoSEQ multiplex PCR, and TCRdb kept only the in-frame ones, dropping some. The sample gives around 78,000 clones, about three quarters of which show up once; approximately 1% is in the top ten. The CDR3 totals 12 residues. The germline gives CDR1 GTSNPN, CDR2 SVGIG (reference sequence). Sample: PBMCs. The receptor comes from a male donor in good health and CMV-seronegative. The genes are TRBV30 and TRBJ2-7, with a tentative D call TRBD2 (6 bases). The CDR3 reads CAHRRGYGEQYF. The CDR3 DNA is TGTGCACATCGGAGGGGATATGGCGAGCAGTACTTC.